The T cell receptor beta chain under discussion was sequenced for a study of cytomegalovirus exposure and HLA in healthy donors. Germline loops: CDR1 LGHNT, CDR2 FRNRAP. CDR3 length: 18 residues. V lost 0 bases and J lost 4; bases outside the gene matches: 4. Overall study findings and caveats: Previously analyzed data showed that most TCR beta V segments were productive at a frequency of about 90% or about 30%.

The PCR was carried out with 60 Vbeta primers and 13 Jbeta primers. Using immunoSEQ multiplex PCR, the repertoire was profiled, and TCRdb retains in-frame clones only, with some absent. The sample contains approximately 110,000 clones, roughly four fifths of which appear only once. In the case of this clone: Its matching antigen is unknown.

This sequence originates from a young woman in good health and CMV-seronegative. The chain is built from TRBV12-5 and TRBJ2-1; 15 bases agree with TRBD2. Sequenced material: PBMCs. CDR3 DNA: TGTGCTAGTGGTTTGGTTGGACTAGCGGGGGGGCCTTACAATGAGCAGTTCTTC. Translated: CASGLVGLAGGPYNEQFF.